Below, 28 T cell receptor beta chains from the same sample are listed, as sequenced in a study of spatial heterogeneity in lung cancer. The time point is: sample taken at primary tumor resection. TCRdb reanalysed the 5' RACE reads using MiXCR and keeps one entry per CDR3 protein. This sample has approximately 3,000 distinct CDR3 sequences, with 3% found just once. This material consisted of normal lung tissue next to the tumor, taken at surgery. Every receptor here comes from a female donor with early-stage non-small cell lung cancer.

This clonotype is medium-sized (0.01 to 0.1%) within its sample. The chain has TRBV30 and TRBJ2-5; 9 bases are a match to TRBD2. V lost 3 bases and J lost 5; bases outside the gene matches: 7. Per the germline V gene, CDR1 is GTSNPN and CDR2 is SVGIG (reference sequence). The CDR3 contains 14 residues. This CDR3 reads CAWRPGLASETQYF. CDR3 in DNA: TGTGCCTGGAGGCCGGGACTAGCATCTGAGACCCAGTACTTC.

Sample share makes this clonotype medium-sized. This rearrangement joins TRBV3-1 to TRBJ1-2, with D possibly TRBD1 on 5 matching bases. V was pared by 6 bases and J by 1 base, with 15 bases between. The CDR3 has 15 residues. Looked up from germline, CDR1 is LGHDT and CDR2 is YNNKEL (reference sequence). DNA of the CDR3: TGTGCCAGCAGTCACTCGGGACGGTTTAACTATGGCTACACCTTC. This gives the protein CASSHSGRFNYGYTF.

This clonotype qualifies as medium-sized. The chain links TRBV28 to TRBJ2-7; no clear D. The ends were cut back, 7 bases at V and 2 bases at J, with 12 bases in the middle. CDR1 is MDHEN and CDR2 is SYDVKM in the germline V gene. This CDR3 spans 13 amino acids. The CDR3 DNA follows: TGTGCCAGCACCCCCACACCCACCTACGAGCAGTACTTC. Amino acids: CASTPTPTYEQYF.

Relative to its sample, this clonotype is medium-sized (0.01 to 0.1%). The chain links TRBV10-3 to TRBJ1-2, with 7 bases matching TRBD1. V was pared by 11 bases and J by 5 bases, with 11 bases of the junction left unmatched. Germline V gene lookup returns CDR1 ENHRY and CDR2 SYGVKD. The CDR3 contains 13 residues. Written as DNA, the CDR3 is TGTGCCGTCAACTCAGGGACAGAGTATGGCTACACCTTC. Translating gives CAVNSGTEYGYTF.

This clonotype appeared many times. The chain carries TRBV6-5 and TRBJ1-1; 11 bases fit TRBD1. V dropped 5 bases and J dropped 0; count of bases not matched to a gene: 11. CDR3 length: 18 amino acids. Looked up from germline, CDR1 is MNHEY and CDR2 is SVGAGI. The CDR3 sequence: CASSRPGTGGVMNTEAFF. The DNA of the CDR3 is TGTGCCAGCAGTAGACCCGGGACAGGGGGAGTAATGAACACTGAAGCTTTCTTT.

This clonotype has at least ten counts. The CDR3 bases are TGCAGTGCAGAAGTCCTAGCGGGGGGGCTGGTTGAGCAGTTCTTC. The encoded protein is CSAEVLAGGLVEQFF. The chain links TRBV20-1 to TRBJ2-1; 12 nucleotides align to TRBD2. Trimming cost V 6 bases and J 9 bases; bases outside gene matches: 12. Germline lookup yields CDR1 DFQATT and CDR2 SNEGSKA (reference sequence). CDR3 size: 15 residues.

J is TRBJ2-3 and V is TRBV18; TRBD1 aligns across 7 bases. Germline V CDR1 and CDR2: KGHSH, LQKENI. CDR3 length: 14 amino acids. V shed 4 bases and J 6 bases; nucleotides not matched to a gene: 7. CDR3: CASSLTGLADTQYF. Here the CDR3 DNA reads TGTGCCAGCTCACTGACAGGGTTGGCGGATACGCAGTATTTT.

By share, this clonotype ranks as medium-sized. The chain links TRBV7-2 to TRBJ2-2; D remains ambiguous. V shed 8 bases and J shed 6 bases, with 10 bases lying between them. Germline V lookup: CDR1 SGHTA, CDR2 FQGNSA. The CDR3 has 12 amino acids. CDR3 bases: TGTGCCAGCGAGCCCACCCCCGGGGAGCTGTTTTTT. Its translation: CASEPTPGELFF.

This clonotype is categorized as medium-sized (0.01 to 0.1%). This rearrangement joins TRBV4-2 to TRBJ1-1, with TRBD1 matching over 8 bases. Germline trimming cut 0 bases from V and 6 bases from J; bases unmatched to any gene: 21. The CDR3 extends over 20 amino acids. Germline V gene sequence: CDR1 LGHNA, CDR2 YNFKEQ. The DNA of the CDR3 is TGTGCCAGCAGCCAAGATCCGGTTTCAGAGACAGGGGTTGATTCCGCTGAAGCTTTCTTT. Translation gives CASSQDPVSETGVDSAEAFF.

Relative to its sample, this clonotype is medium-sized. The chain combines TRBV7-9 with TRBJ2-5; no definite D call. The V end was cut by 2 bases, the J end by 3 bases, with 10 bases between. Germline values: CDR1 SEHNR, CDR2 FQNEAQ (reference sequence). The CDR3 totals 14 residues. The CDR3: CASSLFADKETQYF. CDR3 bases: TGTGCCAGCAGCTTATTTGCCGATAAAGAGACCCAGTACTTC.

This clonotype is medium-sized. V and J are TRBV15 and TRBJ2-3, with 8 bases aligning to TRBD1. The CDR3 sequence is 16 residues long. Germline lookup yields CDR1 LNHNV and CDR2 YYDKDF (reference sequence). With 4 bases clipped from V and 5 bases from J, the junction kept 11 bases outside the gene matches. The CDR3 is CATSTQDRGRRDTQYF. As DNA, the CDR3 is TGTGCCACCAGCACCCAAGACAGGGGAAGAAGAGATACGCAGTATTTT.

This clonotype was picked up many times. The CDR3 DNA follows: TGTGCCAGCAGTTCATTTACCTTGAGAAACACCATATATTTT. Translation gives CASSSFTLRNTIYF. The chain links TRBV12-3 or TRBV12-4 to TRBJ1-3; D gene uncertain. Trimming removed 4 bases at V and 5 bases at J, with 12 bases between. The CDR3 covers 14 residues.

In this sample, this clonotype turned up a few times. The chain combines TRBV7-2 with TRBJ2-7; D is ambiguous. Trimming shortened V by 2 bases and J by 2 bases, and 10 bases separated the two germline ends. The CDR3 consists of 14 residues. The germline CDR1 and CDR2 sequences are SGHTA and FQGNSA. The CDR3 DNA reads TGTGCCAGCAGCTTATTCTCTCATCCCTACGAGCAGTACTTC. Encoded protein: CASSLFSHPYEQYF.

This clonotype has ten or more counts. The genes are TRBV20-1 and TRBJ2-3; D gene unclear. The V end lost 2 bases, the J end lost 2 bases, and 8 bases lay between the germline ends. The germline V gene has CDR1 DFQATT and CDR2 SNEGSKA (reference sequence). The CDR3 is 13 amino acids. The CDR3 nucleotides read TGCAGTGCTAGAAGAGAGAACACAGATACGCAGTATTTT. It codes for CSARRENTDTQYF.

This clonotype was counted between two and nine times. The gene calls are TRBV5-6 and TRBJ2-5, with a weak D call TRBD2 (5 bases). This CDR3 comprises 14 residues. Trimming removed 7 bases from V and 11 bases from J, with 24 bases in between. Germline CDR1 is SGHDT and CDR2 is YYEEEE. In DNA form, the CDR3 reads TGTGCCAGCTCCCTCGGGGTGGCCTCAGGTAGTCAGTACTTC. Translated, it gives CASSLGVASGSQYF.

This clonotype is medium-sized. In DNA form, the CDR3 reads TGTGCCAGCAGATCAGACAGGGTGAACACTGAAGCTTTCTTT. As protein: CASRSDRVNTEAFF. This chain links TRBV3-1 with TRBJ1-1; 7 positions agree with TRBD1. Germline CDR1 and CDR2: LGHDT and YNNKEL (reference sequence). The CDR3 sequence is 14 residues long. V trimming: 6 bases; J trimming: 0 bases; junction bases outside the gene matches: 4.

This clonotype is medium-sized (0.01 to 0.1%) within its sample. One junction end does not reproduce the germline sequence, and a read error may be involved. This chain uses TRBV4-3 with TRBJ2-5; either TRBD1 or TRBD2 may fit D (5 bases each). Per germline, CDR1 LGHNA and CDR2 YSLEER. The CDR3 runs to 17 residues. CDR3 DNA sequence: TGCGCCAGCAGCCAAGATCTGGGTCCCGGGACGAAAAATACCCGGTACTTC. Amino acid sequence: CASSQDLGPGTKNTRYF.

By its share, this clonotype is medium-sized. The chain carries TRBV20-1 and TRBJ1-4, with 7 bases identical to TRBD1. Looked up from germline, CDR1 is DFQATT and CDR2 is SNEGSKA (reference sequence). The CDR3 spans 14 residues. J was trimmed by 7 bases and V by 6 bases; bases with no gene match: 11. CDR3 bases: TGCAGTGCCAGGCAAAACAGGGGTGGTGAAAAACTGTTTTTT. Protein product: CSARQNRGGEKLFF.

This clonotype showed up many times. V is TRBV5-5 and J is TRBJ2-5; D unresolved. V was trimmed by 0 bases and J by 2 bases, leaving 8 bases between them. This CDR3 has 14 residues. Germline CDR1 SGHKS, CDR2 YYEKEE (reference sequence). CDR3 sequence (DNA): TGTGCCAGCAGCTTGGGGGCGAGGCAAGAGACCCAGTACTTC. This translates into CASSLGARQETQYF. Filled out from reference TRBV5-5 and TRBJ2-5, the complete variable domain reads DAGVTQSPTHLIKTRGQQVTLRCSPISGHKSVSWYQQVLGQGPQFIFQYYEKEERGRGNFPDRFSARQFPNYSSELNVNALLLGDSALYLCASSLGARQETQYFGPGTRLLVL.

This clonotype is labeled medium-sized. V is TRBV4-3 and J is TRBJ1-1, with D tentatively TRBD1 (5 bases). Germline CDR1 and CDR2: LGHNA and YSLEER. The ends were cut back, 0 bases at V and 8 bases at J, with 10 bases in the middle. The CDR3 length is 13 residues. This CDR3 is CASSQDWGGEAFF. CDR3 coding DNA: TGCGCCAGCAGCCAAGATTGGGGGGGAGAAGCTTTCTTT.

This clonotype was counted ten times or more. The rearrangement joins TRBV5-6 to TRBJ1-2; D remains ambiguous. CDR1 is SGHDT, CDR2 YYEEEE, per germline. Trimming stripped 4 bases from V and 1 base from J, with 8 bases between. This CDR3 spans 13 amino acids. The CDR3 nucleotides read TGTGCCAGCAGCCCACAACGTAACTATGGCTACACCTTC. Its protein product is CASSPQRNYGYTF.

This clonotype is medium-sized by share. The genes are TRBV12-3 or TRBV12-4 and TRBJ1-1, with D perhaps matching TRBD1 (5 bases). This CDR3 spans 13 amino acids. V was clipped by 5 bases and J by 5 bases, with 12 bases between them. The CDR3 loop is CASSPRGGTEAFF. The CDR3 coding sequence is TGTGCCAGCAGTCCCCGGGGGGGAACTGAAGCTTTCTTT.

This clonotype is classed as medium-sized (0.01 to 0.1%). CDR3 protein: CASSPKTALNSPLHF. The CDR3 DNA is TGTGCCAGCAGCCCGAAGACAGCACTCAATTCACCCCTCCACTTT. The genes are TRBV7-2 and TRBJ1-6, with a tentative D call TRBD1 (5 bases). The CDR3 spans 15 residues. Germline lookup yields CDR1 SGHTA and CDR2 FQGNSA. Trimming took off 5 bases at V and 7 bases at J, with 15 bases between the two ends.

This clonotype has ten or more counts. V gene TRBV20-1 combines with J gene TRBJ2-3; 14 bases are shared with TRBD2. V trimming: 6 bases; J trimming: 7 bases; junction bases outside the gene matches: 6. The V gene's germline CDR1 is DFQATT and CDR2 SNEGSKA (reference sequence). CDR3 length equals 14 residues. CDR3 loop: CSAQTSGGANTQYF. The DNA for the CDR3 is TGCAGTGCCCAGACTAGCGGGGGGGCTAATACGCAGTATTTT.

This clonotype was seen many times. The V gene is TRBV2, the J gene TRBJ2-3; 8 bases align to TRBD1. V lost 2 bases to trimming and J lost 2 bases; unmatched junction nucleotides: 9. CDR1 is SNHLY, CDR2 FYNNEI, per germline. CDR3 length: 17 residues. Here the CDR3 DNA reads TGTGCCAGCAGTGAAAAGCTATGGGACAGGACCACAGATACGCAGTATTTT. Its translation is CASSEKLWDRTTDTQYF.

This clonotype appeared many times. The genes are TRBV6-2 or TRBV6-3 and TRBJ1-5, with unresolved D. The V end lost 2 bases, the J end lost 3 bases, and 5 bases lay between the germline ends. The CDR3 length is 13 residues. Germline V gene sequence: CDR1 MNHEY, CDR2 SVGEGT. The CDR3 DNA reads as TGTGCCAGCAGTTACACCCCCAATCAGCCCCAGCATTTT. Its protein product is CASSYTPNQPQHF.

By sample share, this clonotype is medium-sized. The rearrangement uses TRBV6-5 and TRBJ1-1; D is unclear. The CDR3 totals 14 residues. In germline, CDR1 is MNHEY, CDR2 SVGAGI. Trimming stripped 6 bases from V and 6 bases from J, with 17 bases between. CDR3 coding DNA: TGTGCCAGCAGCCTCGAGCACCCTGACGCTGAAGCTTTCTTT. Amino acids: CASSLEHPDAEAFF.

This clonotype appeared a few times. This chain links TRBV9 with TRBJ2-1; 7 bases are shared with TRBD2. The junction had 6 bases not matched to a gene; V was cut back by 0 bases and J by 6 bases. Germline V gene data show CDR1 as SGDLS and CDR2 as YYNGEE. The CDR3 has 15 amino acids. The CDR3 coding sequence is TGTGCCAGCAGCGTAGTGACTAGCTCAGGCAATGAGCAGTTCTTC. It yields the protein CASSVVTSSGNEQFF.